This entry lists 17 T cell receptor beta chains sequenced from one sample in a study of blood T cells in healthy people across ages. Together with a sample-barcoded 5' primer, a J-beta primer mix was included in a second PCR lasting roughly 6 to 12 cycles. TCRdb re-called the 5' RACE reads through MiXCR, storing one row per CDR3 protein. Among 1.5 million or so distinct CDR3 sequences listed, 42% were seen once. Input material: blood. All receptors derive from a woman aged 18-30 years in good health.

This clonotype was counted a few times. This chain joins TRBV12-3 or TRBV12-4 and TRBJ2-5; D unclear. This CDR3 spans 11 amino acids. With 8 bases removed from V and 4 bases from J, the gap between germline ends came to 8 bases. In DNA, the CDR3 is TGTGCCAGCGGCCATATAGAGACCCAGTACTTC. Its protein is CASGHIETQYF.

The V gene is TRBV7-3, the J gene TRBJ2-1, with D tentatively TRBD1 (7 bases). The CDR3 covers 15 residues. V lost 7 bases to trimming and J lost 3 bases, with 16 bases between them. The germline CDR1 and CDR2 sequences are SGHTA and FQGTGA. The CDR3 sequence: CASTPGRDSYNEQFF. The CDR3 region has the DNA TGTGCCAGCACTCCAGGGCGGGACAGCTACAATGAGCAGTTCTTC.

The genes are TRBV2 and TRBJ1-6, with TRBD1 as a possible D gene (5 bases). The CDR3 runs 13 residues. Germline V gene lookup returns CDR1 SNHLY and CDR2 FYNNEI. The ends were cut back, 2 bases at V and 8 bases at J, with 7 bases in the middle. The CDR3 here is CASSEFRDSPLHF. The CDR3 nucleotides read TGTGCCAGCAGTGAATTCAGGGATTCACCCCTCCACTTT.

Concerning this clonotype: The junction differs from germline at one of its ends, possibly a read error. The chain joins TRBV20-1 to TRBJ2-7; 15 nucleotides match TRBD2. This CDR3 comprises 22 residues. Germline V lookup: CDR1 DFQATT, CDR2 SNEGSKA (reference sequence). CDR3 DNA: TGCAATGCTATAAGCTACGGACTAGCGGGAGGGCTTTTGGCGACGTCAACCTACGAGCAGTACTTC. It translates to CNAISYGLAGGLLATSTYEQYF.

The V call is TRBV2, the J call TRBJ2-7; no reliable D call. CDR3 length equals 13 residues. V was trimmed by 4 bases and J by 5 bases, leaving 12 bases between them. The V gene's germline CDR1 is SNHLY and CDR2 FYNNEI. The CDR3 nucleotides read TGTGCCAGCAGTGTAAGGGATACGGACGAGCAGTACTTC. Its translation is CASSVRDTDEQYF.

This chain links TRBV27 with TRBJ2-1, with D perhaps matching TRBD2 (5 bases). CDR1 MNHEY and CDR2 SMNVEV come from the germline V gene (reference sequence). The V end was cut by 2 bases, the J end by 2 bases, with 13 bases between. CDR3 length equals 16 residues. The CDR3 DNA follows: TGTGCCAGCAGTTTAATGGGAGAGACTCCCTACAATGAGCAGTTCTTC. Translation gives CASSLMGETPYNEQFF.

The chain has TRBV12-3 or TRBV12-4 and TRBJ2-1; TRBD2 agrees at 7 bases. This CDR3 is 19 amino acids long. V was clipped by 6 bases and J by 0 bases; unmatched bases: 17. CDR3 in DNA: TGTGCCAGCAGACAAGGGTCGGGTAGCGGGTGGAGCTCCTACAATGAGCAGTTCTTC. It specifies CASRQGSGSGWSSYNEQFF.

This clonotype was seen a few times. The chain's CDR3 is CASSTQGAWGYTF. The CDR3, as DNA: TGTGCCAGCAGTACTCAGGGGGCATGGGGCTACACCTTC. The chain is built from TRBV27 and TRBJ1-2; 8 nucleotides align to TRBD1. CDR1 is MNHEY and CDR2 is SMNVEV in the germline V gene (reference sequence). This CDR3 is built from 13 residues. Trimming cost V 5 bases and J 8 bases; bases outside gene matches: 7.

CDR3 sequence: CSARDQVDGGTTTRTDTQYF. CDR3 DNA: TGCAGTGCTAGAGATCAAGTAGACGGGGGGACGACAACCCGCACAGATACGCAGTATTTT. The chain combines TRBV20-1 with TRBJ2-3, with TRBD2 identical over 7 bases. CDR1 DFQATT and CDR2 SNEGSKA come from the germline V gene (reference sequence). The length of the CDR3 is 20 residues. The V segment lost 0 bases and the J segment 1 base; nucleotides outside the gene matches: 19.

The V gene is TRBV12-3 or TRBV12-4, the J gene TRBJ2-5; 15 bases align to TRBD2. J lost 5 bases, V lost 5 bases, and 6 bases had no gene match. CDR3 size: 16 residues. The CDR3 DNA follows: TGTGCCAGCAGTCGGACTAGCGGGGGGGCTTTGGAGACCCAGTACTTC. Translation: CASSRTSGGALETQYF.

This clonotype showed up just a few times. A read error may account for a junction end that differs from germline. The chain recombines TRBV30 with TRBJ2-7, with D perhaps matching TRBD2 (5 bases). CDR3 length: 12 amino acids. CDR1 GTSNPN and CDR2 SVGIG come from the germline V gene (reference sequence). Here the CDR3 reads CAGSAPTYEQYF. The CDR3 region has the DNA TGTGCCGGGAGTGCACCAACCTACGAGCAGTACTTC.

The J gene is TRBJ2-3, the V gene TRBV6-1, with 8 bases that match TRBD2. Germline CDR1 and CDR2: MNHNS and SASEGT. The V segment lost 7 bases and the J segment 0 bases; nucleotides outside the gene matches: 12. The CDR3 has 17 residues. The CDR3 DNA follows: TGTGCCAGCAACGAACGGACGGGGGGGAGAAGCACAGATACGCAGTATTTT. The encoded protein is CASNERTGGRSTDTQYF.

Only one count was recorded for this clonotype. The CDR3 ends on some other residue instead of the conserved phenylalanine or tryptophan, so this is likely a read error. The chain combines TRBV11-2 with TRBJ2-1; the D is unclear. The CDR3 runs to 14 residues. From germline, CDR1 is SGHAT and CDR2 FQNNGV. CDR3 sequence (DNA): TGTGCCAGCAGCGTAGATCCCGCCATCAGTGAGCAGTTCTTA. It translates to CASSVDPAISEQFL.

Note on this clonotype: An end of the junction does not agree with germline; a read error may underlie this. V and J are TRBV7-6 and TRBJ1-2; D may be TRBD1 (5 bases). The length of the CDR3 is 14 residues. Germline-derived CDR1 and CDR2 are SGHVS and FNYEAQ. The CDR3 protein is CASSVASAGKGYTF. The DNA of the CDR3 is TGTGCCAGCAGCGTAGCATCGGCAGGGAAGGGCTACACCTTC.

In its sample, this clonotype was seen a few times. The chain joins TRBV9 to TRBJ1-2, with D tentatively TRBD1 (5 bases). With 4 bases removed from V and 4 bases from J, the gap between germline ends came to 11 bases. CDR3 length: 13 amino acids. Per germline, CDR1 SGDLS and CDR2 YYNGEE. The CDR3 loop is CASSPEGPYGYTF. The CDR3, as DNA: TGTGCCAGCAGCCCGGAGGGGCCCTATGGCTACACCTTC.

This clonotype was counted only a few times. The CDR3 DNA is TGTGCCAGCAGCTTAGACCCGACTAGCGGGTTTCAAGAGACCCAGTACTTC. Amino acids: CASSLDPTSGFQETQYF. The chain is built from TRBV7-7 and TRBJ2-5, with 10 bases matching TRBD2. Germline CDR1 is SSHAT and CDR2 is FNYEAQ (reference sequence). The V segment lost 1 base and the J segment 2 bases; nucleotides outside the gene matches: 7. The CDR3 contains 17 residues.

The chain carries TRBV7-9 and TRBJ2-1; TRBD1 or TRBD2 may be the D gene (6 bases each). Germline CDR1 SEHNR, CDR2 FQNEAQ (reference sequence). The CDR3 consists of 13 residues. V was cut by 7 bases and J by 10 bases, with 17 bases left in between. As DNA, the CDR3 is TGTGCCAGCATGCTAGGGGGGAGTGGGGAGCAGTTCTTC. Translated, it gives CASMLGGSGEQFF.